This T cell receptor (beta chain) is from a study of blood T cell repertoires in COVID-19. Study information: Acute and convalescent COVID-19 specimens originated in the United States, Italy and Spain. T cells, B-cell-depleted T cells, or PBMCs supplied cDNA or gDNA.

The V gene's germline CDR1 is SNHLY and CDR2 FYNNEI. Trimming took off 6 bases at V and 0 bases at J, with 18 bases between the two ends. This CDR3 comprises 17 residues. As handled by the study authors: Using reference gene primer amplification, nucleated cell counts were estimated. Only in-frame clones appear in the TCRdb table, and some are missing; sequencing was by immunoSEQ multiplex PCR. The DNA gave D and trimming, while V, J and clone size come from that table. The sample records hundreds of thousands of clones, 75% to 90% being singletons. This chain joins TRBV2 and TRBJ1-5; D might be TRBD1 (6 bases). Sequencing was carried out using peripheral blood. The clonotype comes from a woman between 35 and 50 years old who had recovered from COVID-19. CDR3 DNA sequence: TGTGCCAGCAGGACATACAGGGACATCTATAGCAATCAGCCCCAGCATTTT. Its protein is CASRTYRDIYSNQPQHF.